Listed here are 13 T cell receptor beta chains from one sample, sequenced in a study of beta chain features in type 1 diabetes. Expressed TCRB transcripts were sequenced because the entire RNA isolate underwent reverse transcription. The table came from immunoSEQ multiplex PCR; TCRdb's copy has only in-frame clones and leaves some out. The sample carries under 550,000 clones, roughly 11% recorded once. Specimen: naive CD4+ T cells from blood. All receptors come from a woman aged 18-29 years in good health.

This clone was counted between two and nine times. The chain carries TRBV19 and TRBJ2-7, with 11 positions matching TRBD2. CDR3 size: 13 residues. Germline-derived CDR1 and CDR2 are LNHDA and SQIVND (reference sequence). Trimming at V came to 4 bases and at J to 7 bases, leaving 3 bases not matched to a gene. The CDR3 sequence: CASSTGLAEEQYF. Written as DNA, the CDR3 is TGTGCCAGTAGTACGGGACTAGCGGAAGAGCAGTACTTC.

In its sample, this clone was seen a few times. The V gene is TRBV7-2, the J gene TRBJ2-5, with 7 bases identical to TRBD1. Losses at the gene ends were 5 bases for V and 1 base for J; bases not matched to a gene: 4. CDR1 and CDR2 (germline): SGHTA, FQGNSA. This CDR3 contains 14 residues. The DNA for the CDR3 is TGTGCCAGCAGCCTAGACAGGGCCCAAGAGACCCAGTACTTC. This sequence encodes CASSLDRAQETQYF.

The V gene is TRBV7-6, the J gene TRBJ2-5; 7 positions agree with TRBD1. Germline CDR1 and CDR2: SGHVS and FNYEAQ. V gave up 5 bases and J gave up 5 bases; unmatched junction bases: 11. CDR3 size: 15 residues. The CDR3 here is CASSTIQGPGETQYF. DNA of the CDR3: TGTGCCAGCAGCACGATACAGGGGCCGGGGGAGACCCAGTACTTC.

The rearrangement links TRBV5-1 to TRBJ2-3, with 10 bases matching TRBD1. Germline V gene sequence: CDR1 SGHRS, CDR2 YFSETQ. V gave up 4 bases and J gave up 2 bases; unmatched junction bases: 4. CDR3 length: 15 residues. In nucleotides, the CDR3 is TGCGCCAGCAGCCGACAGGGGGCCGACACAGATACGCAGTATTTT. It codes for CASSRQGADTDTQYF.

This chain connects TRBV29-1 to TRBJ2-7; D gene ambiguous. Trimming left V 6 bases short and J 6 bases short, with 12 bases between. The CDR3 sequence is 11 residues long. CDR1 SQVTM and CDR2 ANQGSEA come from the germline V gene. The DNA for the CDR3 is TGCAGCGTGATGACACCTTCCGAGCAGTACGTC. It codes for CSVMTPSEQYV.

This clone occurred a few times. The chain employs TRBV7-2 and TRBJ1-2, with 8 bases matching TRBD1. CDR1 and CDR2 from the germline V gene are SGHTA and FQGNSA. The CDR3 consists of 12 residues. V trimming: 3 bases; J trimming: 7 bases; junction bases outside the gene matches: 1. CDR3 protein: CASSFGQGGYTF. The CDR3 DNA sequence: TGTGCCAGCAGCTTCGGACAGGGTGGCTACACCTTC.

This clone was found a few times. The sample contains more than one DNA sequence encoding this CDR3. The CDR3 nucleotides read TGTGCCAGCAGCTTACAACGGAACACTGAAGCTTTCTTT. It yields the protein CASSLQRNTEAFF. This rearrangement joins TRBV7-2 to TRBJ1-1; D is ambiguous. The V gene lost 2 bases and the J gene lost 1 base, with 5 bases spanning the gap. Germline V CDR1 and CDR2: SGHTA, FQGNSA. The CDR3 spans 13 residues.

This clone was observed at least ten times. This chain uses TRBV13 with TRBJ1-4; D ambiguous. The CDR3 contains 11 residues. Germline CDR1 PRHDT, CDR2 FYEKMQ (reference sequence). The V end was cut by 5 bases, the J end by 11 bases, with 9 bases between. As DNA, the CDR3 is TGTGCCAGCAGCCGTGGCGAGAAACTGTTTTTT. Residues: CASSRGEKLFF.

This clone came up a few times. V usage is TRBV7-2 and J usage is TRBJ2-1; D is possibly TRBD1 (5 bases). V was clipped by 7 bases and J by 12 bases, with 16 bases between them. The CDR3 has 12 amino acids. Germline lookup yields CDR1 SGHTA and CDR2 FQGNSA. The CDR3 region has the DNA TGTGCCAGCATCGACGCTAGGGGTGGGCAGTTCTTC. It specifies CASIDARGGQFF.

This clone was counted only a few times. This rearrangement joins TRBV19 to TRBJ2-1; 9 bases are a match to TRBD1. The V gene's germline CDR1 is LNHDA and CDR2 SQIVND (reference sequence). The length of the CDR3 is 17 residues. J lost 4 bases, V lost 1 base, and 8 bases had no gene match. The DNA for the CDR3 is TGTGCCAGTAGTATAGGTGTGGGGACAGGGTTATACAATGAGCAGTTCTTC. It encodes CASSIGVGTGLYNEQFF. The entire variable domain, with the rest obtained from reference TRBV19 and TRBJ2-1, is as follows: DGGITQSPKYLFRKEGQNVTLSCEQNLNHDAMYWYRQDPGQGLRLIYYSQIVNDFQKGDIAEGYSVSREKKESFPLTVTSAQKNPTAFYLCASSIGVGTGLYNEQFFGPGTRLTVL.

This clone has a handful of counts. The chain is built from TRBV7-3 and TRBJ2-3; no clear D gene. CDR3 length: 13 amino acids. The V end was cut by 1 base, the J end by 4 bases, with 6 bases between. From germline, CDR1 is SGHTA and CDR2 FQGTGA. The CDR3 loop is CASSLIFSDTQYF. CDR3 in DNA: TGTGCCAGCAGCTTAATTTTTTCAGATACGCAGTATTTT.

The sample holds a few counts of this clone. J is TRBJ1-2 and V is TRBV5-1; TRBD1 might be the D (5 bases). This CDR3 has 12 amino acids. Trimming shortened V by 0 bases and J by 6 bases, and 6 bases separated the two germline ends. Per germline, CDR1 SGHRS and CDR2 YFSETQ. The CDR3 loop is CASSLGQHGYTF. CDR3 coding DNA: TGCGCCAGCAGCTTGGGACAGCATGGCTACACCTTC. The variable domain in full, with the rest retrieved from reference TRBV5-1 and TRBJ1-2, is KAGVTQTPRYLIKTRGQQVTLSCSPISGHRSVSWYQQTPGQGLQFLFEYFSETQRNKGNFPGRFSGRQFSNSRSEMNVSTLELGDSALYLCASSLGQHGYTFGSGTRLTVV.

This clone was recorded many times. The chain uses TRBV30 and TRBJ2-7; maybe TRBD1 (5 bases). This CDR3 region has 11 residues. CDR1 and CDR2 from the germline V gene are GTSNPN and SVGIG (reference sequence). Trimming removed 8 bases at V and 3 bases at J, with 11 bases between. This CDR3 is CATTQGYEQYF. As DNA, the CDR3 is TGTGCCACAACCCAGGGCTACGAGCAGTACTTC.